This entry features one T cell receptor (beta chain) sequence. The antigen this receptor binds is unknown. Within one base of it there is no much larger clone, and no base qualities were kept. The record originates from a study of blood T cells in healthy people across ages (dated by TCRdb to between 2014 and 2017). Looking at the study overall: In model experiments, roughly one uniquely barcoded TCR beta cDNA molecule per two T cells was captured by template switching. Using deep sequencing normalized with unique cDNA molecular identifiers, the study measured how TCR beta repertoire diversity changes with age. The donors were divided into four age groups: young (average approximately 15 years), middle-aged (around 37), aged (approximately 62) and long-lived (about 80). To avoid experimental bias, donors of different ages were spread randomly across the sequencing lanes. Two additional independent replicas of 1 million unique cDNA reads from the same blood draw were analyzed for two donors (one aged 18 to 30 and one aged 80 or older). What the research found in general, with its limitations: The CMV infection status of donors was not known, potentially confounding age-related changes in expanded clonotypes. Estimates of total diversity based on one million sequenced T cells were regarded as lower bounds and as underestimates. As age increased, observed TCR beta diversity per million T cells dropped in a roughly linear way, and a significant reduction was already evident by age 40. Because profiling used bulk unsorted PBMCs, naive and antigen-experienced compartments could not be compared conclusively. There was a strong correlation between observed TCR beta diversity and the percentage of naive T cells measured by flow cytometry. Compared with the aged group, the long-lived group had more naive CD4+ T cells, fewer expanded clones and increased TCR diversity, a pattern suggesting age selection.

Library prep was done by 5' RACE. Sequenced on an Illumina HiSeq 2500. A second PCR of roughly 7 to 11 cycles was performed with a sample-barcoded 5' primer and a J-beta primer mix. Each TCR beta cDNA molecule received a unique molecular identifier from a template-switch 5' adaptor carrying 12 random nucleotides. Each sample yielded at least 2.5 million CDR3-containing paired-end reads. First-strand cDNA was synthesized from all RNA with the Mint cDNA synthesis kit, primed by a TRBC-specific oligonucleotide. After uracil-DNA glycosylase treatment, a first 18-cycle PCR used universal primers M1SS and BC2_uni_R on all cDNA. Per the original workflow: Each sample was normalized by randomly selecting 1 million high-quality reads, each carrying a distinct molecular identifier. Instead of being binned into consensus sequences, reads that shared molecular identifiers were thrown out. CDR3 identification, clonotype clustering and error correction used MiTCR with a Q25 quality threshold and the strictest error-elimination algorithm. Lower-bound total TCR beta diversity was estimated with a nonparametric unseen species model using Euler transformation. The public reads were quality trimmed at Q25 with fastp and then assembled into clones with MiXCR by TCRdb, keeping productive beta chains. Rows with a matching CDR3 protein are joined into one entry that keeps the most common DNA and genes. The V and J calls reflect TCRdb's pipeline rather than the authors' work. This sample comprises 700,000 to 950,000 distinct CDR3 sequences, more than 40% of them detected only once. The ten largest clones capture around a fifth of the sample.

V is shortened by 6 bases, J by 7 bases, and the region joining them spans 16 bases. The CDR3 sequence holds 14 residues, the cysteine and phenylalanine included. Of the read, only the CDR3 DNA is kept; its 42 bases are in frame from base 1. Based on the germline V gene, the CDR1 and CDR2 sequences are MNHNS and SASEGT. Systemically healthy Caucasian individuals from Russia, some 36 in total and aged about 6 to 95 years, were included as donors. Each donor gave 8.5 to 10 milliliters of peripheral blood, collected into EDTA-treated Vacutainer tubes. Ficoll-Paque density-gradient centrifugation was used to isolate PBMCs, with at least 6.5 million per sample. Trizol reagent was used to extract total RNA from the PBMCs, yielding at least 6 micrograms per sample. For every donor, flow cytometry on a PBMC aliquot measured the percentage of naive CD45RAhigh/CD27high T cells.

The chain was built from TRBV6-1 and TRBJ2-4; the D gene is possibly TRBD1, with 5 bases matching. The receptor's source is a woman aged 55-69 years in good health. Sequenced input: blood. For the CDR3, the sequence is CASRGQGARNIQYF. The DNA sequence reads TGTGCCAGCAGGGGCCAAGGGGCGCGTAACATTCAGTACTTC.